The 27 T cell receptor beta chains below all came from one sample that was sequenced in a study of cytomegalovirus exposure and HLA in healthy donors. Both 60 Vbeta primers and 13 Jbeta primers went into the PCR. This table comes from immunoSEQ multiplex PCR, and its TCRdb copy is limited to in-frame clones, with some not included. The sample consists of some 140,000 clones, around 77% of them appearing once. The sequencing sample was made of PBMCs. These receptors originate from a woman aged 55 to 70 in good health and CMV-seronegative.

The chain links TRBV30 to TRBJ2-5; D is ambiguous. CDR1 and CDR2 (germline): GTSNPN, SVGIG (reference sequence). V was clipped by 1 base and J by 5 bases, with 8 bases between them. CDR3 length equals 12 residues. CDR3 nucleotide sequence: TGTGCCTGGAGTGGCCCCGGGGAGACCCAGTACTTC. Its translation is CAWSGPGETQYF.

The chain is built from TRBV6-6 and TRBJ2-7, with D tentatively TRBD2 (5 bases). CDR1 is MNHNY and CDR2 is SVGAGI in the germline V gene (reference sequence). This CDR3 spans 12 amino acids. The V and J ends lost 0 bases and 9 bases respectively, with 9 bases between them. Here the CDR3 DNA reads TGTGCCAGCAGTTACTCCCGGGAAGGGCAGTACTTC. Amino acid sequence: CASSYSREGQYF.

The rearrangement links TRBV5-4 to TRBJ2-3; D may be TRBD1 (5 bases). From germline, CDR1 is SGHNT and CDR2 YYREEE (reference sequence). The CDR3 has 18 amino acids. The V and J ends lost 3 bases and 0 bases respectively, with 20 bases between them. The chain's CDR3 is CASSSPSGATDSTDTQYF. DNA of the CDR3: TGTGCCAGCAGCTCTCCCAGTGGAGCGACAGATAGCACAGATACGCAGTATTTT. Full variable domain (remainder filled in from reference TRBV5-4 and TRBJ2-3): ETGVTQSPTHLIKTRGQQVTLRCSSQSGHNTVSWYQQALGQGPQFIFQYYREEENGRGNFPPRFSGLQFPNYSSELNVNALELDDSALYLCASSSPSGATDSTDTQYFGPGTRLTVL.

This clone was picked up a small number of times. The CDR3 DNA is TGTGCCAGCAGCTTCCAGGGACAGTTTGGCTCCTACGAGCAGTACTTC. Protein sequence: CASSFQGQFGSYEQYF. This chain links TRBV7-8 with TRBJ2-5; TRBD1 matches 7 bases. Judging by the DNA end, TRBJ2-7 fits better; the J call may be wrong. Germline assignment: CDR1 SGHVS and CDR2 FQNEAQ. CDR3 length equals 16 residues.

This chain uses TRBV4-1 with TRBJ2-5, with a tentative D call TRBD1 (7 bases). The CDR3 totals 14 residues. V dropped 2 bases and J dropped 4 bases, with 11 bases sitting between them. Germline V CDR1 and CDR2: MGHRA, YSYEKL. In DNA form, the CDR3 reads TGCGCCAGCAGCCAACTGCAGGGGGGAGAGACCCAGTACTTC. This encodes CASSQLQGGETQYF.

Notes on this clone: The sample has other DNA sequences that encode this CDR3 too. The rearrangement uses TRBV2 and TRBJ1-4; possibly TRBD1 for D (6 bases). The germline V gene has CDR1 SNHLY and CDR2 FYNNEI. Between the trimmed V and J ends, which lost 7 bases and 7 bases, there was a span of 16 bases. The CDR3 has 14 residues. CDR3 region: CASMTGGGGEKLFF. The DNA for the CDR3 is TGTGCCAGCATGACAGGAGGTGGCGGTGAAAAACTGTTTTTT. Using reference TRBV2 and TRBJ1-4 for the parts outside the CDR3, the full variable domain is EPEVTQTPSHQVTQMGQEVILRCVPISNHLYFYWYRQILGQKVEFLVSFYNNEISEKSEIFDDQFSVERPDGSNFTLKIRSTKLEDSAMYFCASMTGGGGEKLFFGSGTQLSVL.

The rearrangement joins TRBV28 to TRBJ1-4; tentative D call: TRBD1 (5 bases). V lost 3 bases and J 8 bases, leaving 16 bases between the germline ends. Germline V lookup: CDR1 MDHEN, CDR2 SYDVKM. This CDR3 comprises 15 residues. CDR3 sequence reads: CASSFGGGIEEKLFF. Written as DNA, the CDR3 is TGTGCCAGCAGTTTTGGCGGGGGGATAGAAGAAAAACTGTTTTTT.

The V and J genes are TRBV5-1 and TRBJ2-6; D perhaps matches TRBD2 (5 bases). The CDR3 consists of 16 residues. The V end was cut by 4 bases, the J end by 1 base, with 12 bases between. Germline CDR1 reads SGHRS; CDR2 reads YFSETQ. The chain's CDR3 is CASSVDPGSGANVLTF. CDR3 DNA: TGCGCCAGCAGCGTCGACCCGGGGTCTGGGGCCAACGTCCTGACTTTC. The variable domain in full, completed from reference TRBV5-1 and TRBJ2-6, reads KAGVTQTPRYLIKTRGQQVTLSCSPISGHRSVSWYQQTPGQGLQFLFEYFSETQRNKGNFPGRFSGRQFSNSRSEMNVSTLELGDSALYLCASSVDPGSGANVLTFGAGSRLTVL.

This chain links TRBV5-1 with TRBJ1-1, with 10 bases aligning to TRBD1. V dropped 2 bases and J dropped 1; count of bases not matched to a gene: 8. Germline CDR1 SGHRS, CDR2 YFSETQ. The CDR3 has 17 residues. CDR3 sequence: CASSFTGTGATNTEAFF. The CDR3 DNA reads TGCGCCAGCAGCTTTACCGGGACAGGGGCTACGAACACTGAAGCTTTCTTT.

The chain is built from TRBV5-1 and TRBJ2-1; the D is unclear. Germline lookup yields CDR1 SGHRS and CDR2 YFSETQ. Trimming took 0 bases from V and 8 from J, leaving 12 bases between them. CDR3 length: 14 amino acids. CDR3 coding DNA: TGCGCCAGCAGCTTGGGGCAAATTCGGGATGAGCAGTTCTTC. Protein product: CASSLGQIRDEQFF.

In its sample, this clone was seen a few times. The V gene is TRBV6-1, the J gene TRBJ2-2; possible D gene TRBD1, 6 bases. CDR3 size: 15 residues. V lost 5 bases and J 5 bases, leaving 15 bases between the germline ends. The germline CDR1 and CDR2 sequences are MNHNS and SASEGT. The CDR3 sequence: CASSTRQVSTGELFF. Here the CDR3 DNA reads TGTGCCAGCAGTACCAGACAGGTTTCGACCGGGGAGCTGTTTTTT.

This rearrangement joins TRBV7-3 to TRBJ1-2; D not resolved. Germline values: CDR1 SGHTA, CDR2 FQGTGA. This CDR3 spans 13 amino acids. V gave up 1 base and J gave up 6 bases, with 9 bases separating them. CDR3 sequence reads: CASSLKPTNGYTF. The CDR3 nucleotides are TGTGCCAGCAGCTTAAAGCCTACTAATGGCTACACCTTC.

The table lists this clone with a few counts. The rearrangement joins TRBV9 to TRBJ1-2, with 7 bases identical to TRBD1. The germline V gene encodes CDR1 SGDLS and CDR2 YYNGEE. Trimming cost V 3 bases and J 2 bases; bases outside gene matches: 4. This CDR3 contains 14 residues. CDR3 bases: TGTGCCAGCAGCGCCGGGGGACAGAACTATGGCTACACCTTC. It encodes CASSAGGQNYGYTF.

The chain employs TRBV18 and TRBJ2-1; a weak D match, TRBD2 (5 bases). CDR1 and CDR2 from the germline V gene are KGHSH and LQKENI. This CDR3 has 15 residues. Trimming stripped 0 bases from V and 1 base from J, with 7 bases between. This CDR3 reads CASSPPSVSYNEQFF. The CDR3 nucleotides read TGTGCCAGCTCACCACCTAGCGTTTCCTACAATGAGCAGTTCTTC.

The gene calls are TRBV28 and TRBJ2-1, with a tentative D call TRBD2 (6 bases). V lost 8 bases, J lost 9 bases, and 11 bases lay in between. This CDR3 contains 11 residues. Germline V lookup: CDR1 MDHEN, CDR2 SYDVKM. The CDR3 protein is CASGRWGEQFF. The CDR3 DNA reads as TGTGCCAGCGGGAGGTGGGGTGAGCAGTTCTTC.

Here the CDR3 DNA reads TGTGCCAGCAGCCGACCTGGGACAGTCCACAATGAGCAGTTCTTC. Encoded protein: CASSRPGTVHNEQFF. J is TRBJ2-1 and V is TRBV28, with TRBD1 matching 7 bases. CDR1 and CDR2 from the germline V gene are MDHEN and SYDVKM. The ends lost 6 bases at V and 5 bases at J; junction bases unmatched: 10. This CDR3 is 15 amino acids long.

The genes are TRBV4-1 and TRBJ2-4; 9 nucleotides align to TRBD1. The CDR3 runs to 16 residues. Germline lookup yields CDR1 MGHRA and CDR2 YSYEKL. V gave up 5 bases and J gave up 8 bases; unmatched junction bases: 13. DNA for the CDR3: TGCGCCAGCAGCAAAACAGGGGGCGCGACGTCGGACATTCAGTACTTC. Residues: CASSKTGGATSDIQYF.

CDR3: CASSETGPLAKNIQYF. CDR3 coding DNA: TGTGCCAGCAGTGAGACAGGACCACTAGCCAAAAACATTCAGTACTTC. This chain uses TRBV2 with TRBJ2-4; tentative D call: TRBD1 (6 bases). CDR3 length: 16 amino acids. The V gene lost 3 bases and the J gene lost 0 bases, with 12 bases spanning the gap. Germline CDR1 is SNHLY and CDR2 is FYNNEI. The entire variable domain, with the rest obtained from reference TRBV2 and TRBJ2-4, is as follows: EPEVTQTPSHQVTQMGQEVILRCVPISNHLYFYWYRQILGQKVEFLVSFYNNEISEKSEIFDDQFSVERPDGSNFTLKIRSTKLEDSAMYFCASSETGPLAKNIQYFGAGTRLSVL.

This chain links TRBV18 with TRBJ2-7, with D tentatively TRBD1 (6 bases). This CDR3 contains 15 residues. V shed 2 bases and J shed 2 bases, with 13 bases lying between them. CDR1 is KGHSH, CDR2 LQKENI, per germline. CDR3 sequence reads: CASSPSLDRAYEQYF. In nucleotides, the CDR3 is TGTGCCAGCTCACCATCCTTGGACAGAGCCTACGAGCAGTACTTC.

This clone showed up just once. CDR3 region: CAWSVRTGELATNEKLFF. The CDR3 DNA reads as TGTGCCTGGAGCGTCCGGACAGGAGAACTTGCAACTAATGAAAAACTGTTTTTT. The chain joins TRBV30 to TRBJ1-4; TRBD1 matches at 7 bases. Germline trimming cut 3 bases from V and 0 bases from J; bases unmatched to any gene: 13. CDR3 length equals 18 residues. Germline loops: CDR1 GTSNPN, CDR2 SVGIG (reference sequence).

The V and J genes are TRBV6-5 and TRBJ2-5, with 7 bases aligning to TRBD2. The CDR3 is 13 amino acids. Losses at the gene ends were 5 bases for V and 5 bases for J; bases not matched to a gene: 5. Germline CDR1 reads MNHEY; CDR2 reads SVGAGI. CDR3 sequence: CASSDLGGETQYF. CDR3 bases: TGTGCCAGCAGTGACCTGGGAGGGGAGACCCAGTACTTC.

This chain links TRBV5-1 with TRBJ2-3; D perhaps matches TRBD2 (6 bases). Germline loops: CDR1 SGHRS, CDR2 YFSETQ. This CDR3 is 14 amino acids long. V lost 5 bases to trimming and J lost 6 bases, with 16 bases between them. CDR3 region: CASSKGTRLDTQYF. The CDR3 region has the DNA TGCGCCAGCAGTAAGGGGACTCGGTTGGATACGCAGTATTTT.

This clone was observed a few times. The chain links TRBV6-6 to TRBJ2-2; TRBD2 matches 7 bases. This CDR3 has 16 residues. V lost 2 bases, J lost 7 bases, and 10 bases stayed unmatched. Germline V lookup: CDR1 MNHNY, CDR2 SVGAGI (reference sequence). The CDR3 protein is CASSYPLAGAVGELFF. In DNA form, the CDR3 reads TGTGCCAGCAGTTACCCCCTGGCGGGAGCGGTCGGGGAGCTGTTTTTT.

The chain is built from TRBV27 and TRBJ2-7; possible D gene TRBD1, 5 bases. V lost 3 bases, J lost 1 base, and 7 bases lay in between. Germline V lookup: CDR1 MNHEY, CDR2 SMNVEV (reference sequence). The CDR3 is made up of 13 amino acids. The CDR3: CASSFRQSYEQYF. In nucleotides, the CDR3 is TGTGCCAGCAGTTTTCGACAGTCCTACGAGCAGTACTTC.

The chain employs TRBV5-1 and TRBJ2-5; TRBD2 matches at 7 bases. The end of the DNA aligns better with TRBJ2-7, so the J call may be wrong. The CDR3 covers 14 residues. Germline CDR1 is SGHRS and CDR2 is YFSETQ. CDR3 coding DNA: TGCGCCAGCTCATGGGTGGCGGGGAGGGACGAGCAGTACTTC. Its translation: CASSWVAGRDEQYF.

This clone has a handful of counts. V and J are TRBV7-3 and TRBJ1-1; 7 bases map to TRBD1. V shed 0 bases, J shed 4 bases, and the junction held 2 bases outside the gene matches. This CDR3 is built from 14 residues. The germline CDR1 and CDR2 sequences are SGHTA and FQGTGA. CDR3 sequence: CASSLTRDSTEAFF. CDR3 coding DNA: TGTGCCAGCAGCTTAACCCGGGACAGCACTGAAGCTTTCTTT.

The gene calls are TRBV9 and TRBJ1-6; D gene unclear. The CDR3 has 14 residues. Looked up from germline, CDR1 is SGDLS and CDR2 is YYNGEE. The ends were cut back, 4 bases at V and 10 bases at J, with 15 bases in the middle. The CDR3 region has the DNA TGTGCCAGCAGCCCCCGCCAAGCGGGCTCACCCCTCCACTTT. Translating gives CASSPRQAGSPLHF. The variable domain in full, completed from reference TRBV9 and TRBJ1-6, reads DSGVTQTPKHLITATGQRVTLRCSPRSGDLSVYWYQQSLDQGLQFLIQYYNGEERAKGNILERFSAQQFPDLHSELNLSSLELGDSALYFCASSPRQAGSPLHFGNGTRLTVT.